The 6 T cell receptor beta chains given below trace back to one sample, sequenced in a study of radiotherapy plus CTLA-4 blockade in lung cancer. Method: immunoSEQ multiplex PCR; TCRdb's copy keeps in-frame clones and lacks some. The top ten hold roughly 3.3% of the sample, which has around 22,000 clones, about 71% seen once. The sequencing used peripheral blood, collected from a patient treated with radiotherapy plus ipilimumab. These receptor sequences come from a human donor with non-small cell lung cancer whose response to radiotherapy plus ipilimumab could not be evaluated.

V gene TRBV2 combines with J gene TRBJ1-2; no firm D call. The CDR3 is made up of 13 amino acids. Germline V lookup: CDR1 SNHLY, CDR2 FYNNEI. Trimming left V 3 bases short and J 4 bases short, with 9 bases between. CDR3 sequence reads: CASSDAAAYGYTF. CDR3 nucleotide sequence: TGTGCCAGCAGTGATGCGGCAGCCTATGGCTACACCTTC.

The chain uses TRBV2 and TRBJ2-3; 12 nucleotides match TRBD2. Losses at the gene ends were 7 bases for V and 2 bases for J; bases not matched to a gene: 10. The CDR3 runs to 17 residues. Germline CDR1 reads SNHLY; CDR2 reads FYNNEI. CDR3 sequence (DNA): TGTGCCAGCAATGGCTGGGCTAGCGGGAGGGTCACAGATACGCAGTATTTT. Its protein product is CASNGWASGRVTDTQYF.

The chain links TRBV9 to TRBJ2-1; TRBD1 agrees at 8 bases. CDR1 is SGDLS and CDR2 is YYNGEE in the germline V gene. V shed 6 bases and J 9 bases; nucleotides not matched to a gene: 8. There are 13 residues in the CDR3. The DNA for the CDR3 is TGTGCCAGCACCCGGACAGGGACCGGTGAGCAGTTCTTC. As protein: CASTRTGTGEQFF.

J is TRBJ2-5 and V is TRBV5-5, with 7 bases aligning to TRBD1. The CDR3 is 14 amino acids. Germline V CDR1 and CDR2: SGHKS, YYEKEE (reference sequence). J was trimmed by 1 base and V by 4 bases; bases with no gene match: 4. The CDR3 nucleotides read TGTGCCAGCAGCCTGGGACAGTCCCAAGAGACCCAGTACTTC. Amino acid sequence: CASSLGQSQETQYF.

In its sample, this clone was seen once. The chain recombines TRBV18 with TRBJ2-2, with D possibly matching TRBD1 (5 bases). Germline assignment: CDR1 KGHSH and CDR2 LQKENI. V shed 4 bases and J shed 3 bases, with 9 bases lying between them. This CDR3 has 14 amino acids. The CDR3 nucleotides are TGTGCCAGCTCACGGCAGGGCGACACCGGGGAGCTGTTTTTT. Encoded protein: CASSRQGDTGELFF.

The count of this clone is one. This chain uses TRBV4-1 with TRBJ2-4, with D possibly TRBD1 on 6 matching bases. The CDR3 length is 18 residues. The germline V gene has CDR1 MGHRA and CDR2 YSYEKL. Trimming left V 1 base short and J 0 bases short, with 16 bases between. In DNA form, the CDR3 reads TGCGCCAGCAGCCAAGTGGCGGGCAGGGGCCTAGCCAAAAACATTCAGTACTTC. Encoded protein: CASSQVAGRGLAKNIQYF.